Below are 32 T cell receptor beta chains sequenced from a single sample in a study of CD8 T cells in Susac syndrome. The RNA input was about 0.5 to 1 ug, and it was reverse transcribed with random hexamers. TCRdb independently ran MiXCR on the immunoSEQ multiplex PCR reads; one entry per CDR3 protein. The profile shows about 140,000 distinct CDR3 sequences, almost 96% of them singletons. The material sequenced was CD4+ T cells from PBMCs. All receptors come from a human donor with Susac syndrome.

This chain links TRBV5-1 with TRBJ1-1; D is unclear. The CDR3 consists of 15 residues. The V gene lost 1 base and the J gene lost 0 bases, with 10 bases spanning the gap. Germline CDR1 is SGHRS and CDR2 is YFSETQ. In DNA form, the CDR3 reads TGCGCCAGCAGCTTGAGGACGGGGATGAACACTGAAGCTTTCTTT. This sequence encodes CASSLRTGMNTEAFF.

The V gene is TRBV5-4, the J gene TRBJ1-5, with no clear D. V was clipped by 2 bases and J by 12 bases, with 9 bases between them. This CDR3 comprises 11 residues. CDR1 SGHNT and CDR2 YYREEE come from the germline V gene (reference sequence). DNA for the CDR3: TGTGCCAGCAGCTTTAGGGAGAACCAGCATTTT. This gives the protein CASSFRENQHF.

The J gene is TRBJ2-7, the V gene TRBV18; 8 nucleotides agree with TRBD2. Germline V gene sequence: CDR1 KGHSH, CDR2 LQKENI. This CDR3 is 14 amino acids long. The trim removed 2 bases at V and 6 bases at J, leaving 6 bases unmatched. CDR3 DNA sequence: TGTGCCAGCTCACCATTGGGACTAGACACCGAGCAGTACTTC. Translating it yields CASSPLGLDTEQYF.

The chain uses TRBV9 and TRBJ2-5, with D perhaps TRBD1 (5 bases). V was pared by 4 bases and J by 4 bases, with 20 bases between. The V gene's germline CDR1 is SGDLS and CDR2 YYNGEE. This CDR3 contains 16 residues. The CDR3 DNA reads as TGTGCCAGCAGCTTGTCAGGGAACCAGGGCGGAGAGACCCAGTACTTC. It encodes CASSLSGNQGGETQYF.

This chain connects TRBV6-5 to TRBJ2-3, with 10 bases fitting TRBD2. Per germline, CDR1 MNHEY and CDR2 SVGAGI. There are 13 residues in the CDR3. The V and J ends lost 6 bases and 7 bases, in that order; junction bases with no gene match: 4. This CDR3 is CASRASGGYTQYF. CDR3 DNA sequence: TGTGCCAGCAGGGCTAGCGGGGGTTATACGCAGTATTTT.

The DNA of the CDR3 is TGCGCCAGCAGTTCGGGAGACTATAACAATGAGCAGTTCTTC. Its protein product is CASSSGDYNNEQFF. This rearrangement joins TRBV5-1 to TRBJ2-1; a weak D match, TRBD2 (6 bases). CDR1 and CDR2 (germline): SGHRS, YFSETQ. The CDR3 length is 14 residues. Trimming removed 5 bases from V and 5 bases from J, with 14 bases in between. The full variable domain, in which reference TRBV5-1 and TRBJ2-1 provide the parts outside the CDR3, is KAGVTQTPRYLIKTRGQQVTLSCSPISGHRSVSWYQQTPGQGLQFLFEYFSETQRNKGNFPGRFSGRQFSNSRSEMNVSTLELGDSALYLCASSSGDYNNEQFFGPGTRLTVL.

This chain uses TRBV9 with TRBJ2-1; D unclear. Germline values: CDR1 SGDLS, CDR2 YYNGEE. The CDR3 sequence is 15 residues long. Deletions cut 1 base from V and 7 bases from J, with 15 bases between. The CDR3 region is CASSVSSASPNEQFF. The CDR3 bases are TGTGCCAGCAGCGTAAGTTCGGCTAGTCCAAATGAGCAGTTCTTC.

The chain couples TRBV5-1 to TRBJ2-7; D is perhaps TRBD2 (5 bases). The CDR3 spans 14 residues. In germline, CDR1 is SGHRS, CDR2 YFSETQ. The V gene lost 4 bases and the J gene lost 3 bases, with 14 bases spanning the gap. This CDR3 reads CASSPNTGNYEQYF. DNA of the CDR3: TGCGCCAGCAGCCCGAATACCGGGAACTACGAGCAGTACTTC.

This rearrangement joins TRBV4-2 to TRBJ1-2; no clear D. Trimming pared 0 bases from V and 6 bases from J, leaving 14 bases between. This CDR3 is built from 15 residues. Germline-derived CDR1 and CDR2 are LGHNA and YNFKEQ. The CDR3 sequence is CASSQDFDAWDGYTF. Here the CDR3 DNA reads TGTGCCAGCAGCCAAGATTTCGACGCTTGGGATGGCTACACCTTC.

CDR3 amino acids: CSASGHSYEQYF. CDR3 bases: TGCAGTGCTAGCGGGCACTCCTACGAGCAGTACTTC. The chain recombines TRBV20-1 with TRBJ2-7, with D unresolved. V was cut by 3 bases and J by 0 bases, with 6 bases left in between. This CDR3 has 12 amino acids. Per germline, CDR1 DFQATT and CDR2 SNEGSKA (reference sequence).

The chain has TRBV2 and TRBJ2-2, with D perhaps matching TRBD1 (6 bases). The germline CDR1 and CDR2 sequences are SNHLY and FYNNEI. CDR3 size: 15 residues. Deletions cut 6 bases from V and 5 bases from J, with 16 bases between. CDR3 sequence reads: CASSSQGHPTGELFF. CDR3 DNA sequence: TGTGCCAGCAGCTCCCAGGGACACCCGACCGGGGAGCTGTTTTTT.

The chain links TRBV29-1 to TRBJ2-1; 8 bases map to TRBD1. The germline V gene has CDR1 SQVTM and CDR2 ANQGSEA. The CDR3 consists of 11 residues. The ends lost 7 bases at V and 7 bases at J; junction bases unmatched: 3. CDR3 in amino acids: CSGRGLNEQFF. The CDR3 DNA reads TGCAGCGGCAGGGGGCTAAATGAGCAGTTCTTC.

The gene calls are TRBV23-1 and TRBJ2-7; no clear D. TRBV23-1 is known as an ORF, though its function is uncertain. CDR3 size: 11 residues. V lost 9 bases, J lost 3 bases, and 9 bases lay in between. CDR3 protein: CASSGVYEQYF. The CDR3 DNA reads as TGCGCCAGTAGTGGGGTCTACGAGCAGTACTTC.

The chain links TRBV23-1 to TRBJ1-5; D is undetermined. TRBV23-1 is filed as an ORF, its function uncertain. The CDR3 is made up of 11 amino acids. V gave up 9 bases and J gave up 9 bases, with 12 bases separating them. DNA of the CDR3: TGCGCCAGTTACGACTGGCGGCCCCAGCATTTT. Protein sequence: CASYDWRPQHF.

This clonotype was observed a single time. The V call is TRBV20-1, the J call TRBJ2-2, with TRBD2 identical over 9 bases. CDR3 size: 16 residues. V was clipped by 2 bases and J by 2 bases; unmatched bases: 6. Germline V lookup: CDR1 DFQATT, CDR2 SNEGSKA (reference sequence). CDR3 sequence (DNA): TGCAGTGCTAGAAGGCTAGCGGGGACTAACACCGGGGAGCTGTTTTTT. Translating gives CSARRLAGTNTGELFF.

This rearrangement joins TRBV4-2 to TRBJ2-7; weak D call: TRBD2 (6 bases). Germline V gene lookup returns CDR1 LGHNA and CDR2 YNFKEQ. Trimming took 1 base from V and 4 from J, leaving 17 bases between them. The CDR3 runs 16 residues. CDR3 in DNA: TGTGCCAGCAGCCAAGGCCGCCAGGTGGAGGGGTACGAGCAGTACTTC. Amino acids: CASSQGRQVEGYEQYF.

The CDR3 protein is CASSFAGTREETQYF. CDR3 DNA sequence: TGTGCCAGCAGTTTTGCCGGGACACGGGAAGAGACCCAGTACTTC. V usage is TRBV28 and J usage is TRBJ2-5, with D perhaps TRBD1 (6 bases). Germline-derived CDR1 and CDR2 are MDHEN and SYDVKM. The length of the CDR3 is 15 residues. V gave up 3 bases and J gave up 3 bases, with 14 bases separating them.

This chain joins TRBV10-2 and TRBJ2-5; D call uncertain. There are 13 residues in the CDR3. Germline assignment: CDR1 WSHSY and CDR2 SAAADI. V lost 2 bases, J lost 5 bases, and 9 bases lay in between. The CDR3: CASSEVLGETQYF. The CDR3 DNA sequence: TGCGCCAGCAGTGAGGTCTTGGGGGAGACCCAGTACTTC.

This clonotype was counted between two and nine times. The V gene is TRBV14, the J gene TRBJ2-1; D not certain. Trimming pared 0 bases from V and 4 bases from J, leaving 4 bases between. The V gene's germline CDR1 is SGHDN and CDR2 FVKESK. This CDR3 is built from 13 residues. CDR3 region: CASSQDRYNEQFF. CDR3 bases: TGTGCCAGCAGCCAAGACAGATACAATGAGCAGTTCTTC.

This clonotype was found once. CDR3 sequence: CASSVAGGVQETQYF. The DNA for the CDR3 is TGTGCCAGCAGCGTAGCGGGAGGGGTTCAAGAGACCCAGTACTTC. The chain is built from TRBV9 and TRBJ2-5, with 8 bases that match TRBD2. The CDR3 loop spans 15 amino acids. Losses at the gene ends were 0 bases for V and 2 bases for J; bases not matched to a gene: 3. Germline CDR1 is SGDLS and CDR2 is YYNGEE.

This clonotype was found once. This chain links TRBV19 with TRBJ2-1, with TRBD1 matching over 9 bases. CDR1 is LNHDA, CDR2 SQIVND, per germline (reference sequence). The CDR3 consists of 15 residues. The V segment lost 3 bases and the J segment 9 bases; nucleotides outside the gene matches: 9. The CDR3 spells CASSIRDRAMSEQFF. Here the CDR3 DNA reads TGTGCCAGTAGTATTCGGGACAGGGCTATGAGTGAGCAGTTCTTC.

The V call is TRBV9, the J call TRBJ2-3; TRBD2 aligns across 7 bases. The CDR3 contains 17 residues. Germline values: CDR1 SGDLS, CDR2 YYNGEE. V dropped 6 bases and J dropped 3; count of bases not matched to a gene: 16. As DNA, the CDR3 is TGTGCCAGCACCGATACACCCCGTTACGGGGGGACAGATACGCAGTATTTT. Translated: CASTDTPRYGGTDTQYF.

The rearrangement joins TRBV20-1 to TRBJ2-3, with TRBD2 matching over 8 bases. There are 14 residues in the CDR3. In germline, CDR1 is DFQATT, CDR2 SNEGSKA (reference sequence). Unmatched junction bases numbered 5, after V lost 3 bases and J lost 3 bases. CDR3 nucleotides: TGCAGTGCTAGTAGTGGCGGGAGGACAGATACGCAGTATTTT. Amino acids: CSASSGGRTDTQYF.

This chain links TRBV20-1 with TRBJ2-5, with TRBD1 as a possible D gene (6 bases). CDR3 length equals 14 residues. The V gene lost 1 base and the J gene lost 5 bases, with 14 bases spanning the gap. The germline V gene has CDR1 DFQATT and CDR2 SNEGSKA (reference sequence). CDR3 residues: CSARGGQGQETQYF. CDR3 nucleotide sequence: TGCAGTGCTAGAGGGGGGCAGGGGCAGGAGACCCAGTACTTC.

CDR3 nucleotide sequence: TGTGCCAGCAGCAAAGGGACTAGCACCGACTCCCAAGAGACCCAGTACTTC. Translated, it gives CASSKGTSTDSQETQYF. The chain uses TRBV11-3 and TRBJ2-5; 9 bases align to TRBD2. The length of the CDR3 is 17 residues. The junction had 11 bases not matched to a gene; V was cut back by 5 bases and J by 1 base. Per the germline V gene, CDR1 is SGHNT and CDR2 is YENEEA.

This clonotype was detected only once. The chain has TRBV2 and TRBJ2-5, with D possibly being TRBD1 or TRBD2 (5 bases each). Trimming took off 4 bases at V and 7 bases at J, with 10 bases between the two ends. The CDR3 loop spans 12 amino acids. Per germline, CDR1 SNHLY and CDR2 FYNNEI. In DNA form, the CDR3 reads TGTGCCAGCAGTGTGGGACCGCCGACCCAGTACTTC. It is translated as CASSVGPPTQYF.

This clonotype was observed a single time. The rearrangement links TRBV20-1 to TRBJ2-1; D may correspond to TRBD1 or TRBD2 (5 bases each). Germline V gene sequence: CDR1 DFQATT, CDR2 SNEGSKA (reference sequence). CDR3 length equals 15 residues. Trimming left V 3 bases short and J 8 bases short, with 20 bases between. The CDR3 DNA reads TGCAGTGCTAGTCCCCGGGGCTCCTTCGGGGATGAGCAGTTCTTC. Encoded protein: CSASPRGSFGDEQFF.

The rearrangement uses TRBV7-9 and TRBJ1-2; D is perhaps TRBD1 (6 bases). Germline V gene sequence: CDR1 SEHNR, CDR2 FQNEAQ (reference sequence). Between the trimmed V and J ends, which lost 4 bases and 8 bases, there was a span of 14 bases. The CDR3 covers 13 residues. The CDR3 sequence is CASSSGGDGGYTF. The CDR3 DNA reads TGTGCCAGCAGCTCGGGGGGCGATGGAGGCTACACCTTC.

This sequence joins TRBV4-1 and TRBJ1-5; 7 bases align to TRBD1. Unmatched junction bases numbered 15, after V lost 5 bases and J lost 2 bases. Looked up from germline, CDR1 is MGHRA and CDR2 is YSYEKL. The CDR3 runs 18 residues. The CDR3 protein is CASSITAQTGVGNQPQHF. CDR3 coding DNA: TGCGCCAGCAGCATCACGGCCCAAACAGGGGTGGGCAATCAGCCCCAGCATTTT.

The chain combines TRBV18 with TRBJ1-5; no clear D. This CDR3 region has 16 residues. Germline loops: CDR1 KGHSH, CDR2 LQKENI. V shed 4 bases and J shed 2 bases, with 15 bases lying between them. In DNA form, the CDR3 reads TGTGCCAGCTCACTATCAGTATCGGAAGGCAATCAGCCCCAGCATTTT. Translating it yields CASSLSVSEGNQPQHF.

In DNA form, the CDR3 reads TGTGCCAGTAGTAAGGGACGAGACCCTAATGAGCAGTTCTTC. This encodes CASSKGRDPNEQFF. V is TRBV19 and J is TRBJ2-1; tentatively, D is TRBD1 or TRBD2 (5 bases each). V shed 4 bases and J shed 7 bases, with 14 bases lying between them. Germline V gene lookup returns CDR1 LNHDA and CDR2 SQIVND (reference sequence). The CDR3 has 14 residues.

The V gene is TRBV14, the J gene TRBJ1-2, with a weak D call TRBD1 (5 bases). This CDR3 region has 17 residues. The germline V gene encodes CDR1 SGHDN and CDR2 FVKESK. V was cut by 4 bases and J by 4 bases, with 22 bases left in between. CDR3 sequence reads: CASSPPGQGGGSYGYTF. CDR3 in DNA: TGTGCCAGCAGCCCCCCGGGCCAGGGTGGGGGAAGCTATGGCTACACCTTC. Supplemented by reference TRBV14 and TRBJ1-2, the full variable domain reads EAGVTQFPSHSVIEKGQTVTLRCDPISGHDNLYWYRRVMGKEIKFLLHFVKESKQDESGMPNNRFLAERTGGTYSTLKVQPAELEDSGVYFCASSPPGQGGGSYGYTFGSGTRLTVV.